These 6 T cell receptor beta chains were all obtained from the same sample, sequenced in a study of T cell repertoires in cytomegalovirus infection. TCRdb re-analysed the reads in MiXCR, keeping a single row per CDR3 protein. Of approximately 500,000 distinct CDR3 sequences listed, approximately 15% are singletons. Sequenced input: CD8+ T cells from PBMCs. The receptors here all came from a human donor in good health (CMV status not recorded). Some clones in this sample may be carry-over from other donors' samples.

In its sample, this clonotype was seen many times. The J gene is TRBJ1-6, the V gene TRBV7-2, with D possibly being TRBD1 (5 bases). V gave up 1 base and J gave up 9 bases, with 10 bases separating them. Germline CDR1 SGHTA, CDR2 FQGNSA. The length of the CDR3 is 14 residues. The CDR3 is CASSLDVQGSPLHF. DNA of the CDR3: TGTGCCAGCAGCTTAGACGTGCAGGGTTCACCCCTCCACTTT.

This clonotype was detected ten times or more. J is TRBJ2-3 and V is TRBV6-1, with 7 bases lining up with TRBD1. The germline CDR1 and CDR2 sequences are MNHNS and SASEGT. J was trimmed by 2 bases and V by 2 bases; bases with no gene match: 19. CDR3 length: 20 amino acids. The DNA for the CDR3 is TGTGCCAGCAGTGAAAGGTGGCACAGGGGCACGATCCCCACCACAGATACGCAGTATTTT. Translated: CASSERWHRGTIPTTDTQYF.

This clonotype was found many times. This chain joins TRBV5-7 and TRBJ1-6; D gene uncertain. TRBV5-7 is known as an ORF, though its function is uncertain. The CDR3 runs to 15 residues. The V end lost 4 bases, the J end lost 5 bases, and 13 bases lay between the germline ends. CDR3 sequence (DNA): TGTGCCAGCAGCCCGGAGCAATCTCATAATTCACCCCTCCACTTT. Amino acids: CASSPEQSHNSPLHF.

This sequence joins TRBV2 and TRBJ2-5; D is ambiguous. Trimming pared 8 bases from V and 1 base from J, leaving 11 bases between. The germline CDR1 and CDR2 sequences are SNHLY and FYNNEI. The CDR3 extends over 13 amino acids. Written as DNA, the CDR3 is TGTGCCAGCCCGGCAGGCCCCCAAGAGACCCAGTACTTC. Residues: CASPAGPQETQYF.

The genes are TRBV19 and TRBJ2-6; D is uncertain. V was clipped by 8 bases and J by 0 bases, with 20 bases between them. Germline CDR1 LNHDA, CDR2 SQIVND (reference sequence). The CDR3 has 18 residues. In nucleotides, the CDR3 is TGTGCCAGTCAGCTAGATGAGCTTATGATCTCTGGGGCCAACGTCCTGACTTTC. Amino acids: CASQLDELMISGANVLTF.

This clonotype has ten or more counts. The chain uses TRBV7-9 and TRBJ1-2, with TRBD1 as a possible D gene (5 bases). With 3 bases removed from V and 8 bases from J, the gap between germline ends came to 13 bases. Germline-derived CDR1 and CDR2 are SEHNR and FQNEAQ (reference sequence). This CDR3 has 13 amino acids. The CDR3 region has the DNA TGTGCCAGCAGCTTGACAGCCCCTGGGGGCTACACCTTC. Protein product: CASSLTAPGGYTF.